This T cell receptor beta chain was sequenced in a study of T cell repertoires in cytomegalovirus infection. In TCRdb, the reads were re-called with MiXCR into one record per CDR3 protein. The table shows 230,000 or so distinct CDR3 sequences, with around two fifths occurring only once. V lost 1 base to trimming and J lost 7 bases; unmatched junction nucleotides: 12. The V gene's germline CDR1 is SEHNR and CDR2 FQNEAQ (reference sequence). The CDR3 is 16 residues long. This clonotype was detected once. What it recognizes is unknown. Sequenced here: CD8+ T cells from cultured PBMCs, sampled from culture after CMV antigen stimulation. This receptor was taken from a human donor in good health (CMV status not recorded). Some clones in this sample may be carry-over from other donors' samples. The chain recombines TRBV7-9 with TRBJ2-7; 8 bases agree with TRBD1. CDR3 loop: CASSLVGGQDSLEQYF. The DNA of the CDR3 is TGTGCCAGCAGCTTAGTGGGGGGACAGGACTCCCTTGAGCAGTACTTC.